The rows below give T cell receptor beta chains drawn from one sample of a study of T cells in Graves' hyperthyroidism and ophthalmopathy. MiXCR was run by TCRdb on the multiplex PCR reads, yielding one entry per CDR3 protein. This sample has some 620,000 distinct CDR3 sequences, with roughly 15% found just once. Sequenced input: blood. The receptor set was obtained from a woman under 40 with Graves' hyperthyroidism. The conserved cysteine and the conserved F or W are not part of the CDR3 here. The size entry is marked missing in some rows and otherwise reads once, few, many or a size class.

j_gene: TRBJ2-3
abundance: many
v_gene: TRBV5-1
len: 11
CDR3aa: ASSSPYTDTQY

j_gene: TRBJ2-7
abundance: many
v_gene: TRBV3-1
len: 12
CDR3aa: ASSQAATSYEQY

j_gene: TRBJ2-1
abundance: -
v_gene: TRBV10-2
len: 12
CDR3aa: ASSVAGDGNEQF

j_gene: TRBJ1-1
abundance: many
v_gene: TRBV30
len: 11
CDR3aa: AWIRPGDTEAF

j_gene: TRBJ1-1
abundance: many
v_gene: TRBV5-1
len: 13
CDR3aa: ASSLGTAANTEAF

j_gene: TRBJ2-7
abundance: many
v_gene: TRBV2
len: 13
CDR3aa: ASSRGGAYSYEQY

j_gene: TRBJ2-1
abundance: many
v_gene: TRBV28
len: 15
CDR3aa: ASSSLWRGPSYNEQF

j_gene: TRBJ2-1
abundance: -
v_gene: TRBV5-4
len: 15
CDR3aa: ASSPKSGRGSYNEQF

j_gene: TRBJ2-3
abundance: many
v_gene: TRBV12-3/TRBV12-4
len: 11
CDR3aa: ASRGDSTDTQY

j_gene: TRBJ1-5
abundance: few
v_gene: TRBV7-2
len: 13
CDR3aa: ASSLAIGAVQPQH

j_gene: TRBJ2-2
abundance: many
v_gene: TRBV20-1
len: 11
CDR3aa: SAIDRGAGELF

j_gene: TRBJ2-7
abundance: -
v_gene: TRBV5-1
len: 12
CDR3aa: ASSYGTDPYEQY

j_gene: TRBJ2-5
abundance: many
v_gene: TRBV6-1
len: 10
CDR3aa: ASRAGQETQY

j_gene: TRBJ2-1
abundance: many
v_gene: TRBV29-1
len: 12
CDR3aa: SVEAGSSYNEQF

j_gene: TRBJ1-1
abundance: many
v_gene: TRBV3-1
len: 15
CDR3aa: ASSRWTGGLAVTEAF